These T cell receptor beta chains were read from a single sample in a study of T cell changes during pregnancy in multiple sclerosis. Sequencing was performed with immunoSEQ multiplex PCR; in TCRdb, only in-frame clones are kept and a portion is missing. The sample holds about 40,000 clones; around 90% are singletons and the top ten take roughly 1.5%. Sample: PBMCs (not recorded whether the cells were cultured). The receptors originated from a female donor with multiple sclerosis, enrolled in a pregnancy study. The CDR3 runs from the conserved cysteine through the conserved F or W. The D gene is left open where the match is weak.

>TRBD2|TRBJ2-5|TRBV5-1
TGCGCCAGCAGCTTGGAGGCTAGCGGGACGGGTGAGACCCAGTACTTC
CASSLEASGTGETQYF
>-|TRBJ2-3|TRBV2
TGTGCCAGCAGTGTAGCGGATACGCAGTATTTT
CASSVADTQYF
>-|TRBJ1-5|TRBV4-1
TGCGCCAGCAGCGCCTCGCGGACGCGGGGGAATCAGCCCCAGCATTTT
CASSASRTRGNQPQHF
>-|TRBJ2-3|TRBV9
TGTGCCAGCAGCGTAGAAGGGGATCCGAGCACAGATACGCAGTATTTT
CASSVEGDPSTDTQYF
>-|TRBJ1-5|TRBV29-1
TGCAGCGTCTCCCAGGGATGGGGGAGCAATCAGCCCCAGCATTTT
CSVSQGWGSNQPQHF
>-|TRBJ2-3|TRBV2
TGTGCCAGCAGTGATGAGACTTTACGCCCGACAGATACGCAGTATTTT
CASSDETLRPTDTQYF
>TRBD1|TRBJ1-1|TRBV7-9
TGTGCCAGCAGCTTGGTGACAGGGATGAAGGCTGAAGCTTTCTTT
CASSLVTGMKAEAFF
>-|TRBJ2-7|TRBV4-1
TGCGCCAGCAGCCAAGGGGCAGGGGCCTACGAGCAGTACTTC
CASSQGAGAYEQYF
>TRBD1|TRBJ2-7|TRBV14
TGTGCCAGCAGCCAAACGGGACAGAGCTCCTACGAGCAGTACTTC
CASSQTGQSSYEQYF
>TRBD1|TRBJ2-7|TRBV7-2
TGTGCCAGCAGCTTAGCCGGGGACAGAGCCTACGAGCAGTACTTC
CASSLAGDRAYEQYF
>-|TRBJ2-5|TRBV30
TGTGCCTGGAGTGTACCGCGGTATACCCAAGAGACCCAGTACTTC
CAWSVPRYTQETQYF
>-|TRBJ1-1|TRBV30
TGTGCCTGGAGTGTTACAGGGAGCACTGAAGCTTTCTTT
CAWSVTGSTEAFF
>TRBD1|TRBJ2-1|TRBV29-1
TGCAGCGTCCTGACAGGGGGAATAGCTGAGCAGTTCTTC
CSVLTGGIAEQFF